The present T cell receptor (beta chain) was sequenced within a study of T cells in Graves' hyperthyroidism and ophthalmopathy. Overall study: The blood sample was taken at first diagnosis, before treatment began.

Broader study findings: Most thyroid clonotypes expanded above 0.001 appeared in blood too. It was a median 6.5 months before onset that the model predicted ophthalmopathy.

To note about this clonotype: What it binds is not known.

CDR1 and CDR2 (germline): DFQATT, SNEGSKA (reference sequence). With V trimmed by 3 bases and J by 4 bases, 6 bases remained unmatched. CDR3 length: 15 residues. Amplification yielded TCR beta CDR3 regions, with RNA transcripts as the source. With the HTBI primer set, the TCR CDR3 went through a first round of RT-PCR. One entry per CDR3 protein, called by TCRdb with MiXCR from the multiplex PCR reads. The profile covers more than 550,000 distinct CDR3 sequences, with about 19% appearing a single time and 16% taken by the ten largest. The patients, who ranged from 18 to 65 in age, presented with newly diagnosed hyperthyroidism lasting under 2 months.

This clonotype was sampled from a woman aged 45-59 years with Graves' hyperthyroidism that later progressed to Graves' ophthalmopathy. Sequencing was done on a sample of blood. V usage is TRBV20-1 and J usage is TRBJ2-1; 10 nucleotides line up with TRBD2. DNA for the CDR3: TGCAGTGCTAGCCGTACTAGCGGGGTTTACAATGAGCAGTTCTTC. It is translated as CSASRTSGVYNEQFF.